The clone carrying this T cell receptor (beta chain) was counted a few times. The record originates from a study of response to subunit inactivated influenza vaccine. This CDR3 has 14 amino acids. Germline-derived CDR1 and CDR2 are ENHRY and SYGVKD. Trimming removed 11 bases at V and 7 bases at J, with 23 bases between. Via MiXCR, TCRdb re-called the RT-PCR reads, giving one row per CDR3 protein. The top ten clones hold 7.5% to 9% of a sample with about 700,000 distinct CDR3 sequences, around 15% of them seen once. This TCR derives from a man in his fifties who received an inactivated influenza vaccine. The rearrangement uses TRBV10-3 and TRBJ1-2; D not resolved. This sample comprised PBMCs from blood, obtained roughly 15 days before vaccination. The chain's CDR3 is CAHRGRAVEGGYTF. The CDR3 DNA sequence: TGTGCCCACAGAGGGCGGGCAGTCGAGGGTGGCTACACCTTC.